These 14 T cell receptor beta chains share one sample of origin, sequenced in a study of regulatory T cells in long-lasting Graves disease. With iRepertoire HTBI primers and Arm-PCR of CDR3 regions, TCR beta libraries were built. TCRdb ran MiXCR on the multiplex PCR reads and lists one entry per CDR3 protein. The sample carries hundreds of thousands of distinct CDR3 sequences, 18% recorded once. Sample time point: newly diagnosed GD, antithyroid drugs for less than 3 months. From PBMCs, RNA was extracted and then used to make the TCR library. The source was peripheral blood mononuclear cells (PBMCs), collected at new diagnosis, from a patient treated with antithyroid drugs. The receptor set was obtained from a female donor with Graves disease.

In its sample, this clonotype was seen once. This may be a read error: a much more frequent sequence differs by one nucleotide. The final CDR3 position lacks the conserved phenylalanine or tryptophan, pointing to a likely read error. This sequence joins TRBV20-1 and TRBJ2-7, with D uncertain. V was trimmed by 6 bases and J by 2 bases, leaving 11 bases between them. The CDR3 sequence is 12 residues long. The germline CDR1 and CDR2 sequences are DFQATT and SNEGSKA (reference sequence). CDR3 nucleotides: TGCAGTGCGGTGATGCCCCCCTACGAGCAGTACTCC. Translated, it gives CSAVMPPYEQYS.

This clonotype was counted many times. The CDR3 region is CASSQDFAGAGNEQFF. DNA of the CDR3: TGTGCCAGCAGCCAAGATTTTGCGGGAGCTGGTAATGAGCAGTTCTTC. The chain has TRBV3-1 and TRBJ2-1; 7 bases fit TRBD2. This CDR3 has 16 amino acids. V was pared by 0 bases and J by 7 bases, with 9 bases of the junction left unmatched. Germline lookup yields CDR1 LGHDT and CDR2 YNNKEL (reference sequence).

This clonotype was counted at least ten times. The J gene is TRBJ2-1, the V gene TRBV6-1, with D possibly being TRBD1 (6 bases). The germline V and J ends were trimmed by 5 bases and 5 bases, with 13 bases remaining between them. CDR1 is MNHNS, CDR2 SASEGT, per germline. CDR3 length: 14 amino acids. The DNA of the CDR3 is TGTGCCAGCAGTACCGCAGACAGGAACAATGAGCAGTTCTTC. Translated: CASSTADRNNEQFF.

The table lists this clonotype with many counts. The chain has TRBV7-9 and TRBJ2-1, with D hard to call. Trimming cost V 5 bases and J 5 bases, with 22 bases left between them. Germline-derived CDR1 and CDR2 are SEHNR and FQNEAQ (reference sequence). There are 17 residues in the CDR3. The CDR3 nucleotides are TGTGCCAGCAGCCTAGAGATTGGCGTCCCCTCTCACAATGAGCAGTTCTTC. This sequence encodes CASSLEIGVPSHNEQFF.

This clonotype was recorded at least ten times. The chain recombines TRBV19 with TRBJ1-2; unclear D gene. The CDR3 runs 16 residues. Germline loops: CDR1 LNHDA, CDR2 SQIVND (reference sequence). V was shortened by 5 bases and J by 3 bases, with 19 bases between the two germline ends. In DNA form, the CDR3 reads TGTGCCAGTAGTCACGACCAGGCGGACGGCCACTATGGCTACACCTTC. Amino acids: CASSHDQADGHYGYTF.

The V call is TRBV11-2, the J call TRBJ2-7, with 11 bases aligning to TRBD2. Trimming removed 5 bases from V and 6 bases from J; junction bases left unmatched: 9. Per germline, CDR1 SGHAT and CDR2 FQNNGV. The length of the CDR3 is 15 residues. The CDR3 nucleotides read TGTGCCAGCAGCCATCGGGGTAGCGGGAGGGGCGAGCAGTACTTC. Its protein is CASSHRGSGRGEQYF.

This clonotype was recorded a few times. A read error may be the cause here, since a much bigger clone is one base away. This chain connects TRBV3-1 to TRBJ2-2, with D unresolved. This CDR3 has 12 residues. Germline V lookup: CDR1 LGHDT, CDR2 YNNKEL (reference sequence). The V and J ends lost 4 bases and 8 bases respectively, with 8 bases between them. CDR3 residues: CASSRARGELFF. The CDR3 coding sequence is TGTGCCAGCAGCCGGGCTAGGGGGGAGCTGTTTTTT.

This clonotype was observed once. A much more abundant neighbour one base away suggests this may be a read error. This chain's CDR3 is CSAQAGVYEQFF. The CDR3 DNA reads TGCAGTGCCCAAGCGGGAGTTTACGAGCAGTTCTTC. The rearrangement links TRBV20-1 to TRBJ2-1, with 8 bases lining up with TRBD2. The CDR3 is 12 amino acids. V dropped 6 bases and J dropped 10; count of bases not matched to a gene: 8. CDR1 is DFQATT, CDR2 SNEGSKA, per germline (reference sequence).

This clonotype was observed a handful of times. The chain links TRBV30 to TRBJ2-1, with 11 bases lining up with TRBD2. The CDR3 has 16 residues. Trimming at V came to 0 bases and at J to 6 bases, leaving 7 bases not matched to a gene. The germline V gene has CDR1 GTSNPN and CDR2 SVGIG (reference sequence). CDR3 region: CAWSVGLAGGGNEQFF. The CDR3 DNA is TGTGCCTGGAGTGTAGGCCTAGCGGGAGGCGGCAATGAGCAGTTCTTC.

For the CDR3, the DNA is TGTGCCAGCAGCCTTCTAGCGGCCAATGAGCAGTTCTTC. Its protein is CASSLLAANEQFF. The chain employs TRBV6-2 or TRBV6-3 and TRBJ2-1; TRBD2 matches 7 bases. The CDR3 length is 13 residues. J was trimmed by 6 bases and V by 6 bases; bases with no gene match: 5. Germline V gene sequence: CDR1 MNHEY, CDR2 SVGEGT.

This clonotype has ten or more counts. The chain carries TRBV5-8 and TRBJ2-7, with 8 bases fitting TRBD2. The CDR3 runs to 15 residues. CDR1 is SGHTS, CDR2 YDEGEE, per germline. V shed 2 bases, J shed 0 bases, and the junction held 4 bases outside the gene matches. The CDR3 region is CASSFSGAYSYEQYF. In DNA form, the CDR3 reads TGTGCCAGCAGCTTTAGCGGGGCTTACTCCTACGAGCAGTACTTC.

This clonotype was seen repeatedly, ten times or more. The CDR3 here is CASSLVSGGADTEAFF. The CDR3 nucleotides are TGTGCCAGCAGCTTAGTTTCAGGGGGCGCCGACACTGAAGCTTTCTTT. This chain connects TRBV7-9 to TRBJ1-1, with 8 positions matching TRBD1. Germline trimming cut 1 base from V and 3 bases from J; bases unmatched to any gene: 7. The length of the CDR3 is 16 residues. Per germline, CDR1 SEHNR and CDR2 FQNEAQ (reference sequence).

This clonotype was detected many times. The genes are TRBV12-3 or TRBV12-4 and TRBJ1-4; D is uncertain. The CDR3 is 15 amino acids. Trimming took off 3 bases at V and 5 bases at J, with 13 bases between the two ends. The CDR3 here is CASSFSTSGNEKLFF. CDR3 sequence (DNA): TGTGCCAGCAGTTTCTCAACATCCGGGAATGAAAAACTGTTTTTT.

About this clonotype: At one of its ends the junction is not consistent with the germline gene, which may arise from a read error. The chain has TRBV7-9 and TRBJ2-2; a weak D match, TRBD2 (6 bases). The CDR3 consists of 15 residues. The germline V gene has CDR1 SEHNR and CDR2 FQNEAQ (reference sequence). CDR3 DNA sequence: TGTGCCAGCAGCTTATCTCGGTGGAACACCGGGGGGCTGTTTTTT. Translating gives CASSLSRWNTGGLFF.